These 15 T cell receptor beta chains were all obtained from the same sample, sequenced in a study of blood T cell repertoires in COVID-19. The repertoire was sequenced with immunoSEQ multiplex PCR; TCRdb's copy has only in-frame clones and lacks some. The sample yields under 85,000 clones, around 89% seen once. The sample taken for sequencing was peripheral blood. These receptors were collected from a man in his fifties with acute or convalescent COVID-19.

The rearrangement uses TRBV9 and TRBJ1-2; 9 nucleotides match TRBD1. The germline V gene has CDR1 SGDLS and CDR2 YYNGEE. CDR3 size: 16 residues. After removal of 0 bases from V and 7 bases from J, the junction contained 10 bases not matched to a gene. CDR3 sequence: CASSVAEQGAQGGYTF. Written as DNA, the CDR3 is TGTGCCAGCAGCGTAGCCGAACAGGGGGCGCAGGGTGGCTACACCTTC.

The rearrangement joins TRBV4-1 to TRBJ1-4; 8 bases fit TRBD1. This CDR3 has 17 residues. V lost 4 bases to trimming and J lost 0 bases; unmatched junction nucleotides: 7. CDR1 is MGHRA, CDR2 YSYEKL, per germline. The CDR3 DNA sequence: TGCGCCAGCAGCCCCAGGGGGCAGAGGACAACTAATGAAAAACTGTTTTTT. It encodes CASSPRGQRTTNEKLFF.

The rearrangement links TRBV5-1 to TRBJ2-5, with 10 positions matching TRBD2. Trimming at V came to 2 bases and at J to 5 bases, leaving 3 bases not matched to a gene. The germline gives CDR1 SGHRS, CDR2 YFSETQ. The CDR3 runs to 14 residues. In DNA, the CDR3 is TGCGCCAGCAGCTTTCTAGCGGGAGTTGAGACCCAGTACTTC. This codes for CASSFLAGVETQYF.

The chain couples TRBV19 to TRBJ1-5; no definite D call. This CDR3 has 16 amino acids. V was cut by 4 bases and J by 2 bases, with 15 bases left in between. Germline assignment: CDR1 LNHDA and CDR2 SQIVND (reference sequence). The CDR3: CASSRPTGVRNQPQHF. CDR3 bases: TGTGCCAGTAGTAGACCAACGGGTGTACGCAATCAGCCCCAGCATTTT.

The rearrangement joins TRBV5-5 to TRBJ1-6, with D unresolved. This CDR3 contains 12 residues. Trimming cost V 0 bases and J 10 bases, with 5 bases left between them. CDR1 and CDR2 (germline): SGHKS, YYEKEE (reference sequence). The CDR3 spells CASSLALSPLHF. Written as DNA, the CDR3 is TGTGCCAGCAGCTTGGCCCTCTCACCCCTCCACTTT. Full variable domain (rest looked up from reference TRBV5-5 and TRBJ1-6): DAGVTQSPTHLIKTRGQQVTLRCSPISGHKSVSWYQQVLGQGPQFIFQYYEKEERGRGNFPDRFSARQFPNYSSELNVNALLLGDSALYLCASSLALSPLHFGNGTRLTVT.

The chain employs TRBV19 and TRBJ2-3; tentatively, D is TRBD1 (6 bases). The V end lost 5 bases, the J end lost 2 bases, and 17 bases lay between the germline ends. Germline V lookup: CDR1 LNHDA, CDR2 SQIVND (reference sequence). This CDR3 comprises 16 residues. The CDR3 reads CASSSRDTQVTDTQYF. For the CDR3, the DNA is TGTGCCAGTAGTTCTCGGGACACCCAGGTCACAGATACGCAGTATTTT.

CDR3 coding DNA: TGTGCCAGCACCCGACAGGGGGCGAACTATGGCTACACCTTC. Its protein product is CASTRQGANYGYTF. This chain connects TRBV7-9 to TRBJ1-2, with 10 positions matching TRBD1. The CDR3 runs 14 residues. After removal of 7 bases from V and 2 bases from J, the junction contained 4 bases not matched to a gene. Germline CDR1 SEHNR, CDR2 FQNEAQ (reference sequence). Together with reference TRBV7-9 and TRBJ1-2, the CDR3 gives the full variable domain: DTGVSQNPRHKITKRGQNVTFRCDPISEHNRLYWYRQTLGQGPEFLTYFQNEAQLEKSRLLSDRFSAERPKGSFSTLEIQRTEQGDSAMYLCASTRQGANYGYTFGSGTRLTVV.

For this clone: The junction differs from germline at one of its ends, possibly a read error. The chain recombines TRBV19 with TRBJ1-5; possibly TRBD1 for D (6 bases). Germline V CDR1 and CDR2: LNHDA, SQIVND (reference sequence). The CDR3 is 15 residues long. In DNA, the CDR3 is TGTGCCGGTAGCTCACAGACAGGAATCAATCAGCCCCAGCATTTT. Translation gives CAGSSQTGINQPQHF.

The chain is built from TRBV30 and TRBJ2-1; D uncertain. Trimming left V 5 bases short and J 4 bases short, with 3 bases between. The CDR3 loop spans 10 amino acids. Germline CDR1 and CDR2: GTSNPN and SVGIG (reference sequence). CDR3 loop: CAWRYNEQFF. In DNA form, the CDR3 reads TGTGCCTGGCGGTACAATGAGCAGTTCTTC.

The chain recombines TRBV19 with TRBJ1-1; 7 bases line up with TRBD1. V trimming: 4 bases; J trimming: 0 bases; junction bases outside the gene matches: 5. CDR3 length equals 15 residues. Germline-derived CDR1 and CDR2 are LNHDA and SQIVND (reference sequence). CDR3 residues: CASSTRQGLNTEAFF. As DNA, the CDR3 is TGTGCCAGTAGTACCCGACAGGGTTTGAACACTGAAGCTTTCTTT.

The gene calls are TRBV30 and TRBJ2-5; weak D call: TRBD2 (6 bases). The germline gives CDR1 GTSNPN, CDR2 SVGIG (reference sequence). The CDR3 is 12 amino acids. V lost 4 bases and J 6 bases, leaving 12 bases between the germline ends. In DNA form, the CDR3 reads TGTGCCTGGACTACTAGCACGCAGACCCAGTACTTC. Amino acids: CAWTTSTQTQYF.

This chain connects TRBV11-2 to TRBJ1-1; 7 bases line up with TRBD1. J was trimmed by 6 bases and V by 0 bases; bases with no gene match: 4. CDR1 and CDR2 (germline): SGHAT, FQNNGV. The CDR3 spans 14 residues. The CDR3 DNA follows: TGTGCCAGCAGCTTAGAGCGACAGGGTCCTGAAGCTTTCTTT. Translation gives CASSLERQGPEAFF.

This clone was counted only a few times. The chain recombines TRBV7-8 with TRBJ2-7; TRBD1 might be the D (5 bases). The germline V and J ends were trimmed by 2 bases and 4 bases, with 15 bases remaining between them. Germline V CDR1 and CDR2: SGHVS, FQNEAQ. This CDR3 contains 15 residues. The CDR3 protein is CASSLRLTDSYEQYF. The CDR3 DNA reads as TGTGCCAGCAGCTTACGACTGACAGATTCTTACGAGCAGTACTTC. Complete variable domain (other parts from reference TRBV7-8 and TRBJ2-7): GAGVSQSPRYKVAKRGQDVALRCDPISGHVSLFWYQQALGQGPEFLTYFQNEAQLDKSGLPSDRFFAERPEGSVSTLKIQRTQQEDSAVYLCASSLRLTDSYEQYFGPGTRLTVT.

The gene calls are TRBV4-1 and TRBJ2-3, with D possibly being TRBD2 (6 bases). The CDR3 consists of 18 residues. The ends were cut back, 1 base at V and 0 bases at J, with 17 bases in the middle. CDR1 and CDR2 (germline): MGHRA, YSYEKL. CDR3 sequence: CASSQVPGAPPSTDTQYF. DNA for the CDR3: TGCGCCAGCAGCCAAGTGCCGGGAGCCCCCCCTAGCACAGATACGCAGTATTTT.

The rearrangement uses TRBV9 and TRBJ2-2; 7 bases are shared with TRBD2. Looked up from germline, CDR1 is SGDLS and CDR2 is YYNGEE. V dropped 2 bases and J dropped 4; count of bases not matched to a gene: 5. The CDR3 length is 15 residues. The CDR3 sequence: CASSVATSFTGELFF. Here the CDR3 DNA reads TGTGCCAGCAGCGTCGCGACTAGCTTCACCGGGGAGCTGTTTTTT.